The source of this TCR beta chain is a study of patients and donors after allogeneic stem cell transplantation. TCRdb processed the RT-PCR reads anew with MiXCR; each CDR3 protein has one entry. Among 150,000 to 200,000 distinct CDR3 sequences listed, around 41% were seen once. This CDR3 is 17 amino acids long. Trimming took off 4 bases at V and 3 bases at J, with 23 bases between the two ends. Germline CDR1 is SGHDT and CDR2 is YYEEEE. The sequence was collected from a human donor who was either an allogeneic HSCT recipient or a stem cell or donor lymphocyte infusion donor (not recorded which). It is not recorded whose cells these are; they may come from a transplant donor. Material: blood, either unsorted or a sorted T cell fraction (not recorded which). The chain recombines TRBV5-6 with TRBJ2-7, with D perhaps TRBD1 (5 bases). The CDR3 spells CASSPVRRQSIHYEQYF. The CDR3 nucleotides are TGTGCCAGCAGCCCTGTCCGTCGACAGTCGATCCACTACGAGCAGTACTTC.